These 29 T cell receptor beta chains were all obtained from the same sample, sequenced in a study of shared clonotypes between healthy human individuals. Measured with immunoSEQ multiplex PCR; TCRdb has only the in-frame clones, and not every one. The table includes about 2.4 million clones, just over 90% detected once. Sequenced material: naive CD4+ T cells sorted from blood. Subset in this sample: CD45RA+ positively selected. These receptors originate from a man aged 18 to 30 in good health.

This clone was detected a few times. The chain has TRBV28 and TRBJ1-1; D gene ambiguous. CDR3 length: 11 residues. Trimming took 6 bases from V and 3 from J, leaving 5 bases between them. The germline V gene encodes CDR1 MDHEN and CDR2 SYDVKM. The chain's CDR3 is CASRLDTEAFF. The DNA of the CDR3 is TGTGCCAGCAGATTGGACACTGAAGCTTTCTTT.

The J gene is TRBJ1-4, the V gene TRBV5-4; 9 bases line up with TRBD1. Germline V gene lookup returns CDR1 SGHNT and CDR2 YYREEE (reference sequence). V lost 4 bases and J lost 8; bases outside the gene matches: 9. The CDR3 extends over 15 amino acids. The CDR3 DNA sequence: TGTGCCAGCAGCAGCCCAGACAGGGGGAAGGAAAAACTGTTTTTT. Translating gives CASSSPDRGKEKLFF.

V usage is TRBV5-1 and J usage is TRBJ2-1, with 7 bases aligning to TRBD2. This CDR3 spans 15 amino acids. Germline CDR1 reads SGHRS; CDR2 reads YFSETQ. Unmatched junction bases numbered 9, after V lost 4 bases and J lost 5 bases. CDR3 DNA sequence: TGCGCCAGCAGCCGGGTAGCGGGTCTGGACAATGAGCAGTTCTTC. This encodes CASSRVAGLDNEQFF.

The chain combines TRBV30 with TRBJ1-6; 10 bases are a match to TRBD1. This CDR3 comprises 14 residues. Germline CDR1 and CDR2: GTSNPN and SVGIG (reference sequence). Trimming cost V 6 bases and J 4 bases; bases outside gene matches: 3. The CDR3 nucleotides are TGTGCCTGCCGGGACAGGGGATATAATTCACCCCTCCACTTT. Protein sequence: CACRDRGYNSPLHF. The variable domain in full, completed from reference TRBV30 and TRBJ1-6, reads SQTIHQWPATLVQPVGSPLSLECTVEGTSNPNLYWYRQAAGRGLQLLFYSVGIGQISSEVPQNLSASRPQDRQFILSSKKLLLSDSGFYLCACRDRGYNSPLHFGNGTRLTVT.

The chain links TRBV9 to TRBJ1-2; 8 positions match TRBD1. The ends lost 5 bases at V and 4 bases at J; junction bases unmatched: 7. CDR3 length: 14 residues. Germline CDR1 reads SGDLS; CDR2 reads YYNGEE. In DNA form, the CDR3 reads TGTGCCAGCAGTAAACAGGGGGAGGGCTATGGCTACACCTTC. It is translated as CASSKQGEGYGYTF.

This clone was detected once. The same CDR3 can be traced to other DNA sequences in this sample. The V and J genes are TRBV7-2 and TRBJ1-2; D remains ambiguous. CDR1 is SGHTA, CDR2 FQGNSA, per germline. Trimming removed 1 base at V and 6 bases at J, with 9 bases between. The CDR3 consists of 13 residues. The CDR3 nucleotides read TGTGCCAGCAGCTTAGGTACGGGCGATGGCTACACCTTC. Protein: CASSLGTGDGYTF. The full variable domain, its missing parts supplied by reference TRBV7-2 and TRBJ1-2, is GAGVSQSPSNKVTEKGKDVELRCDPISGHTALYWYRQSLGQGLEFLIYFQGNSAPDKSGLPSDRFSAERTGGSVSTLTIQRTQQEDSAVYLCASSLGTGDGYTFGSGTRLTVV.

This chain joins TRBV29-1 and TRBJ2-2; tentatively, D is TRBD1 or TRBD2 (5 bases each). CDR1 and CDR2 (germline): SQVTM, ANQGSEA. The V and J ends lost 4 bases and 5 bases respectively, with 11 bases between them. The CDR3 runs 13 residues. The DNA for the CDR3 is TGCAGCGTTGCAGGGACGGTAACCGGGGAGCTGTTTTTT. This encodes CSVAGTVTGELFF.

This clone was found once. This CDR3 is CASSIQGRVGDTQYF. The DNA for the CDR3 is TGTGCCAGCAGCATACAGGGGAGAGTGGGAGATACGCAGTATTTT. V usage is TRBV7-9 and J usage is TRBJ2-3; 7 nucleotides align to TRBD1. Trimming took 5 bases from V and 5 from J; bases not matched to a gene: 10. CDR3 length equals 15 residues. Germline V gives CDR1 SEHNR, CDR2 FQNEAQ (reference sequence).

The chain links TRBV12-1 to TRBJ2-7; no DNA check was done on the table's D call, TRBD1. TRBV12-1 is an annotated pseudogene. This CDR3 spans 14 amino acids. The CDR3 region is CASSFHSGPYEQYF. As DNA, the CDR3 is TGTGCCAGCAGCTTTCATTCAGGGCCCTACGAGCAGTACTTC.

The V call is TRBV19, the J call TRBJ1-1, with unresolved D. Germline lookup yields CDR1 LNHDA and CDR2 SQIVND (reference sequence). The CDR3 loop spans 15 amino acids. V was clipped by 4 bases and J by 2 bases, with 14 bases between them. The CDR3 spells CASSSMDRGNTEAFF. CDR3 nucleotides: TGTGCCAGTAGTAGTATGGATCGGGGAAACACTGAAGCTTTCTTT.

The genes are TRBV28 and TRBJ2-5; 7 bases map to TRBD2. This CDR3 has 12 amino acids. The trim removed 8 bases at V and 5 bases at J, leaving 5 bases unmatched. The germline V gene has CDR1 MDHEN and CDR2 SYDVKM. As DNA, the CDR3 is TGTGCCAGCTTCGGGGGGTCGGAGACCCAGTACTTC. It yields the protein CASFGGSETQYF.

The rearrangement uses TRBV11-2 and TRBJ1-4; D is uncertain. Between the trimmed V and J ends, which lost 1 base and 5 bases, there was a span of 11 bases. Germline lookup yields CDR1 SGHAT and CDR2 FQNNGV. CDR3 length: 15 amino acids. CDR3 protein: CASSLGAALNEKLFF. CDR3 DNA: TGTGCCAGCAGCTTAGGCGCAGCCCTAAATGAAAAACTGTTTTTT.

This clone appeared a single time. V and J are TRBV18 and TRBJ1-5; a possible D gene is TRBD1 (6 bases). The germline V and J ends were trimmed by 3 bases and 8 bases, with 11 bases remaining between them. This CDR3 comprises 13 residues. CDR1 is KGHSH, CDR2 LQKENI, per germline. CDR3 sequence reads: CASSPDRSKPQHF. CDR3 coding DNA: TGTGCCAGCTCACCTGACAGGTCTAAGCCCCAGCATTTT.

The J gene is TRBJ1-1, the V gene TRBV30; unclear D gene. This CDR3 contains 16 residues. Germline V CDR1 and CDR2: GTSNPN, SVGIG (reference sequence). Deletions cut 0 bases from V and 7 bases from J, with 21 bases between. CDR3 in amino acids: CAWSVQWNPAGGEAFF. DNA for the CDR3: TGTGCCTGGAGTGTACAATGGAATCCGGCGGGAGGTGAAGCTTTCTTT.

This clone appeared once. The chain joins TRBV4-1 to TRBJ1-2; D is perhaps TRBD1 (5 bases). Trimming shortened V by 4 bases and J by 1 base, and 16 bases separated the two germline ends. The germline V gene has CDR1 MGHRA and CDR2 YSYEKL. There are 16 residues in the CDR3. CDR3 DNA sequence: TGCGCCAGCAGCCCAGAATTTGGGGGGAGTAACTATGGCTACACCTTC. Amino acid sequence: CASSPEFGGSNYGYTF.

This chain joins TRBV7-8 and TRBJ2-5; D possibly corresponds to TRBD2 (5 bases). Trimming left V 5 bases short and J 5 bases short, with 15 bases between. The CDR3 is 14 residues long. Germline V gene lookup returns CDR1 SGHVS and CDR2 FQNEAQ. CDR3 residues: CASSPRTQQETQYF. The CDR3 nucleotides read TGTGCCAGCAGCCCTCGGACTCAACAGGAGACCCAGTACTTC.

This clone is a singleton in its sample. This sequence joins TRBV5-1 and TRBJ2-7, with 10 bases lining up with TRBD2. CDR1 and CDR2 (germline): SGHRS, YFSETQ. Unmatched junction bases numbered 10, after V lost 6 bases and J lost 7 bases. The CDR3 runs 14 residues. CDR3 sequence reads: CASKVSAGGLEQYF. CDR3 DNA: TGCGCCAGCAAAGTCTCAGCGGGGGGGCTAGAGCAGTACTTC.

The rearrangement joins TRBV25-1 to TRBJ2-3; 9 bases match TRBD1. CDR3 size: 18 residues. From germline, CDR1 is MGHDK and CDR2 SYGVNS. After removal of 0 bases from V and 0 bases from J, the junction contained 7 bases not matched to a gene. The CDR3 coding sequence is TGTGCCAGCAGTGAATATCTGGGGACAGGGCTGAGCACAGATACGCAGTATTTT. Its translation: CASSEYLGTGLSTDTQYF.

V is TRBV10-3 and J is TRBJ2-2; D is possibly TRBD2 (5 bases). The CDR3 extends over 16 amino acids. V lost 0 bases and J lost 4, with 12 bases in between. Germline V gene lookup returns CDR1 ENHRY and CDR2 SYGVKD. The CDR3, as DNA: TGTGCCATCAGTGAGTCGGGGAGCTCGAGCACCGGGGAGCTGTTTTTT. It is translated as CAISESGSSSTGELFF.

This sequence joins TRBV4-3 and TRBJ2-3, with TRBD2 matching over 7 bases. CDR3 length equals 18 residues. Germline lookup yields CDR1 LGHNA and CDR2 YSLEER. Trimming removed 2 bases from V and 2 bases from J; junction bases left unmatched: 13. The DNA of the CDR3 is TGCGCCAGCAGCCAAAAACCAGCGGGATTAGACCCCACAGATACGCAGTATTTT. Its protein is CASSQKPAGLDPTDTQYF.

This chain connects TRBV6-1 to TRBJ1-5, with a weak D call TRBD1 (5 bases). Per germline, CDR1 MNHNS and CDR2 SASEGT. The V and J ends lost 2 bases and 8 bases respectively, with 13 bases between them. The CDR3 is 14 residues long. CDR3 sequence (DNA): TGTGCCAGCAGTGAAATTCGGGGGTGGAAGCCCCAGCATTTT. Translating it yields CASSEIRGWKPQHF.

V gene TRBV28 combines with J gene TRBJ2-6; D is unresolved. The V gene's germline CDR1 is MDHEN and CDR2 SYDVKM. The CDR3 spans 13 residues. Trimming removed 7 bases from V and 0 bases from J, with 4 bases in between. The CDR3 spells CASTLSGANVLTF. CDR3 in DNA: TGTGCCAGCACCCTCTCTGGGGCCAACGTCCTGACTTTC.

J is TRBJ2-2 and V is TRBV30; D is undetermined. The CDR3 is made up of 14 amino acids. Between the trimmed V and J ends, which lost 1 base and 1 base, there was a span of 7 bases. Germline V gene lookup returns CDR1 GTSNPN and CDR2 SVGIG (reference sequence). CDR3 DNA: TGTGCCTGGAGTGGTGACTGGAACACCGGGGAGCTGTTTTTT. Translated, it gives CAWSGDWNTGELFF.

The J gene is TRBJ1-2, the V gene TRBV30; 8 bases align to TRBD1. J was trimmed by 7 bases and V by 2 bases; bases with no gene match: 6. The CDR3 has 13 residues. Germline V gives CDR1 GTSNPN, CDR2 SVGIG (reference sequence). The CDR3 region is CAWSFQGAGGYTF. The CDR3 bases are TGTGCCTGGAGTTTTCAGGGGGCCGGTGGCTACACCTTC.

The chain joins TRBV7-8 to TRBJ1-1; D is possibly TRBD1 (5 bases). In germline, CDR1 is SGHVS, CDR2 FQNEAQ. CDR3 length: 15 residues. The V gene lost 2 bases and the J gene lost 10 bases, with 20 bases spanning the gap. CDR3: CASSLKAGPRWGAFF. CDR3 DNA sequence: TGTGCCAGCAGCTTAAAAGCAGGGCCCCGGTGGGGAGCTTTCTTT.

The chain links TRBV5-4 to TRBJ2-3, with TRBD2 matching over 7 bases. CDR1 is SGHNT, CDR2 YYREEE, per germline (reference sequence). The CDR3 has 16 amino acids. V dropped 0 bases and J dropped 0; count of bases not matched to a gene: 4. This CDR3 reads CASSLARERSTDTQYF. The CDR3 DNA follows: TGTGCCAGCAGCTTGGCGCGGGAGCGGAGCACAGATACGCAGTATTTT. The full variable domain, with the rest looked up from reference TRBV5-4 and TRBJ2-3, is ETGVTQSPTHLIKTRGQQVTLRCSSQSGHNTVSWYQQALGQGPQFIFQYYREEENGRGNFPPRFSGLQFPNYSSELNVNALELDDSALYLCASSLARERSTDTQYFGPGTRLTVL.

Here the CDR3 reads CASSLEQARGYTF. The CDR3 DNA sequence: TGTGCCAGCAGCTTAGAACAGGCTCGCGGCTACACCTTC. The chain is built from TRBV7-9 and TRBJ1-2; a weak D match, TRBD1 (5 bases). Per germline, CDR1 SEHNR and CDR2 FQNEAQ (reference sequence). V was clipped by 1 base and J by 8 bases, with 11 bases between them. The CDR3 totals 13 residues.

The J gene is TRBJ2-7, the V gene TRBV6-1; a weak D match, TRBD2 (5 bases). From germline, CDR1 is MNHNS and CDR2 SASEGT. CDR3 length: 14 residues. Trimming cost V 4 bases and J 2 bases, with 12 bases left between them. CDR3 sequence reads: CASSVPGVPYEQYF. The CDR3 DNA sequence: TGTGCCAGCAGTGTTCCCGGGGTACCCTACGAGCAGTACTTC.

The CDR3 DNA follows: TGTGCCAGCCGGACAACGAACACCGGGGAGCTGTTTTTT. Amino acids: CASRTTNTGELFF. This chain joins TRBV27 and TRBJ2-2, with D possibly being TRBD1 (5 bases). CDR3 length: 13 amino acids. Germline-derived CDR1 and CDR2 are MNHEY and SMNVEV (reference sequence). V lost 8 bases to trimming and J lost 0 bases, with 7 bases between them.